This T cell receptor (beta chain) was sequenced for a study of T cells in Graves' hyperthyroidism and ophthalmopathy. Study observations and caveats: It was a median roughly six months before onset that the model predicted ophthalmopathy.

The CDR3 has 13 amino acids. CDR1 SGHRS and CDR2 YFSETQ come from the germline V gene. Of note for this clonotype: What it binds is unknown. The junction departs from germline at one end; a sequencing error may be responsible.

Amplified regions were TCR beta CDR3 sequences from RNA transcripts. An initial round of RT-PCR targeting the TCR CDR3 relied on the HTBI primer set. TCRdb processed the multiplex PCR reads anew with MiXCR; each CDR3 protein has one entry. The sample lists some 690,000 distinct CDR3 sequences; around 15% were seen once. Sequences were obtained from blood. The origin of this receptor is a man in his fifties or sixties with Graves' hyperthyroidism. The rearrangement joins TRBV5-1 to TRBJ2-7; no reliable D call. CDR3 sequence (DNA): TGCGTCAGCAGCTTGGGTCGCCGCTACGAGCAGTACTTC. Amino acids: CVSSLGRRYEQYF.